Presented here are 27 T cell receptor beta chains from one specimen sequenced in a study of OX40 agonist ivuxolimab in advanced cancers. Here immunoSEQ multiplex PCR was the method, and the copy in TCRdb shows in-frame clones only, minus some. The data show tens of thousands of clones, 75% to 90% seen once. The material sequenced was CD4+ or CD8+ T cells sorted from blood, taken in a trial of the OX40 agonist ivuxolimab. The origin of the receptors is an adult with an advanced solid tumor such as melanoma, head and neck, liver or kidney cancer.

This sequence joins TRBV5-1 and TRBJ2-2; TRBD1 agrees at 11 bases. Germline V CDR1 and CDR2: SGHRS, YFSETQ. The CDR3 runs 18 residues. V gave up 4 bases and J gave up 0 bases; unmatched junction bases: 8. Here the CDR3 DNA reads TGCGCCAGCAGCAGGGACAGGGGGGACTTAGCGAACACCGGGGAGCTGTTTTTT. This encodes CASSRDRGDLANTGELFF.

The genes are TRBV6-1 and TRBJ2-1; D is perhaps TRBD2 (6 bases). Germline CDR1 reads MNHNS; CDR2 reads SASEGT. V lost 8 bases, J lost 8 bases, and 10 bases lay in between. CDR3 length: 11 residues. The CDR3 DNA reads TGTGCCAGCCTAAGCGGGCATGAGCAGTTCTTC. Amino acids: CASLSGHEQFF.

The chain joins TRBV5-6 to TRBJ1-2; D gene unclear. The CDR3 consists of 14 residues. V shed 0 bases and J shed 0 bases, with 6 bases lying between them. Germline V gene lookup returns CDR1 SGHDT and CDR2 YYEEEE. CDR3 sequence (DNA): TGTGCCAGCAGCTTGGACCATCCTAACTATGGCTACACCTTC. Translation: CASSLDHPNYGYTF.

CDR3 bases: TGTGCCAGCAGGATCAACACGGAAAATCAGCCCCAGCATTTT. Its protein product is CASRINTENQPQHF. V is TRBV2 and J is TRBJ1-5, with D hard to call. This CDR3 has 14 residues. Between the trimmed V and J ends, which lost 6 bases and 4 bases, there was a span of 13 bases. From germline, CDR1 is SNHLY and CDR2 FYNNEI.

This chain's CDR3 is CASSLTGELFF. CDR3 nucleotides: TGTGCCAGCAGCTTAACCGGGGAGCTGTTTTTT. V usage is TRBV7-3 and J usage is TRBJ2-2; D remains unclear. The germline V gene has CDR1 SGHTA and CDR2 FQGTGA. V was trimmed by 0 bases and J by 7 bases, leaving 0 bases between them. This CDR3 region has 11 residues.

The rearrangement uses TRBV29-1 and TRBJ2-7; 12 bases line up with TRBD1. The CDR3 sequence is 13 residues long. After removal of 3 bases from V and 7 bases from J, the junction contained 4 bases not matched to a gene. Germline V gives CDR1 SQVTM, CDR2 ANQGSEA. The CDR3 sequence is CSVEGTGGEEQYF. In DNA form, the CDR3 reads TGCAGCGTTGAGGGGACAGGGGGCGAAGAGCAGTACTTC.

The V call is TRBV6-5, the J call TRBJ2-3, with D hard to call. The CDR3 loop spans 15 amino acids. V lost 3 bases to trimming and J lost 0 bases, with 10 bases between them. Germline-derived CDR1 and CDR2 are MNHEY and SVGAGI. The CDR3 loop is CASSYSTASTDTQYF. The CDR3, as DNA: TGTGCCAGCAGTTATTCGACGGCTAGCACAGATACGCAGTATTTT.

The V gene is TRBV6-5, the J gene TRBJ2-1, with TRBD1 as a possible D gene (6 bases). This CDR3 is 14 amino acids long. Trimming shortened V by 4 bases and J by 5 bases, and 12 bases separated the two germline ends. Germline V gives CDR1 MNHEY, CDR2 SVGAGI. The CDR3 loop is CASSSPGANNEQFF. For the CDR3, the DNA is TGTGCCAGCAGTTCCCCAGGGGCCAACAATGAGCAGTTCTTC.

This clone was recorded only once. This chain links TRBV6-5 with TRBJ2-1; 10 bases are a match to TRBD2. J gave up 5 bases and V 5 bases, and 3 bases lay outside the gene matches. Germline V CDR1 and CDR2: MNHEY, SVGAGI. The CDR3 loop spans 14 amino acids. The CDR3 region is CASSGLADNNEQFF. The CDR3 DNA is TGTGCCAGCAGTGGACTAGCGGATAACAATGAGCAGTTCTTC.

The V call is TRBV9, the J call TRBJ1-1; D not certain. Germline V lookup: CDR1 SGDLS, CDR2 YYNGEE. There are 16 residues in the CDR3. V was trimmed by 4 bases and J by 0 bases, leaving 16 bases between them. CDR3 DNA: TGTGCCAGCAGCCAAGATCGTGACGGATTGAACACTGAAGCTTTCTTT. It codes for CASSQDRDGLNTEAFF.

This chain joins TRBV7-9 and TRBJ2-1; unclear D gene. In germline, CDR1 is SEHNR, CDR2 FQNEAQ (reference sequence). The CDR3 runs 12 residues. The germline V and J ends were trimmed by 3 bases and 10 bases, with 10 bases remaining between them. Written as DNA, the CDR3 is TGTGCCAGCAGCTTGTCCCTTGGCGAGCAGTTCTTC. It codes for CASSLSLGEQFF.

J is TRBJ2-7 and V is TRBV25-1; 9 bases are a match to TRBD1. There are 17 residues in the CDR3. J lost 2 bases, V lost 2 bases, and 10 bases had no gene match. Germline V gene sequence: CDR1 MGHDK, CDR2 SYGVNS. CDR3 nucleotide sequence: TGTGCCAGCAGTGAACCTCTCTCGGGGGACAGGGCCTACGAGCAGTACTTC. This translates into CASSEPLSGDRAYEQYF.

The chain uses TRBV7-3 and TRBJ1-4; D unclear. V dropped 2 bases and J dropped 0 bases, with 7 bases sitting between them. From germline, CDR1 is SGHTA and CDR2 FQGTGA. The CDR3 loop spans 15 amino acids. The CDR3: CASSLYCATNEKLFF. The CDR3 coding sequence is TGTGCCAGCAGCTTATACTGCGCAACTAATGAAAAACTGTTTTTT.

This clone was counted only a few times. This chain joins TRBV27 and TRBJ1-1; maybe TRBD1 (5 bases). This CDR3 is 14 amino acids long. The V end was cut by 0 bases, the J end by 7 bases, with 12 bases between. Germline V gives CDR1 MNHEY, CDR2 SMNVEV (reference sequence). CDR3 in amino acids: CASSLSVQGGEAFF. The CDR3 DNA follows: TGTGCCAGCAGTTTATCGGTTCAGGGCGGTGAAGCTTTCTTT.

Only a few counts were recorded for this clone. The V call is TRBV30, the J call TRBJ1-1, with no clear D. The CDR3 spans 13 residues. V was trimmed by 1 base and J by 4 bases, leaving 10 bases between them. Germline lookup yields CDR1 GTSNPN and CDR2 SVGIG (reference sequence). CDR3 nucleotide sequence: TGTGCCTGGAGTGAGGTCTTTGGCACTGAAGCTTTCTTT. This translates into CAWSEVFGTEAFF.

This sequence joins TRBV7-8 and TRBJ1-6; D is perhaps TRBD1 (5 bases). This CDR3 has 16 residues. CDR1 and CDR2 from the germline V gene are SGHVS and FQNEAQ. The germline V and J ends were trimmed by 1 base and 7 bases, with 14 bases remaining between them. In nucleotides, the CDR3 is TGTGCCAGCAGCTTAGTTCGTCAGGGTACGAATTCACCCCTCCACTTT. Encoded protein: CASSLVRQGTNSPLHF. The full variable domain, completed using reference TRBV7-8 and TRBJ1-6, is GAGVSQSPRYKVAKRGQDVALRCDPISGHVSLFWYQQALGQGPEFLTYFQNEAQLDKSGLPSDRFFAERPEGSVSTLKIQRTQQEDSAVYLCASSLVRQGTNSPLHFGNGTRLTVT.

This clone has a single count. The J gene is TRBJ2-7, the V gene TRBV2; no clear D gene. This CDR3 comprises 16 residues. Germline loops: CDR1 SNHLY, CDR2 FYNNEI. Trimming stripped 1 base from V and 3 bases from J, with 16 bases between. This CDR3 is CASSEGSRISNYEQYF. The CDR3 bases are TGTGCCAGCAGTGAAGGTTCCAGGATCTCAAACTACGAGCAGTACTTC.

The chain employs TRBV29-1 and TRBJ1-1, with 10 nucleotides matching TRBD1. V lost 6 bases to trimming and J lost 0 bases; unmatched junction nucleotides: 16. Germline V gives CDR1 SQVTM, CDR2 ANQGSEA. CDR3 length equals 18 residues. CDR3 in DNA: TGCAGCGTAACCGGGACAGGGGAGACATTAACCATGAACACTGAAGCTTTCTTT. Translated: CSVTGTGETLTMNTEAFF.

Only one count was recorded for this clone. This chain uses TRBV7-8 with TRBJ2-2; D is possibly TRBD1 or TRBD2 (5 bases each). This CDR3 region has 15 residues. Germline CDR1 SGHVS, CDR2 FQNEAQ. V was shortened by 0 bases and J by 6 bases, with 11 bases between the two germline ends. The CDR3 loop reads CASSLAFGAPGELFF. The CDR3 nucleotides read TGTGCCAGCAGCTTAGCCTTCGGGGCCCCCGGGGAGCTGTTTTTT.

This clone was detected once. The rearrangement joins TRBV7-2 to TRBJ2-7; D is uncertain. The ends were cut back, 5 bases at V and 3 bases at J, with 11 bases in the middle. The V gene's germline CDR1 is SGHTA and CDR2 FQGNSA. This CDR3 is 13 amino acids long. This CDR3 reads CASSLSPLYEQYF. DNA for the CDR3: TGTGCCAGCAGCCTATCGCCGCTCTACGAGCAGTACTTC.

The V call is TRBV19, the J call TRBJ1-5; TRBD1 agrees at 12 bases. V was clipped by 9 bases and J by 7 bases; unmatched bases: 10. Germline V gives CDR1 LNHDA, CDR2 SQIVND (reference sequence). The CDR3 extends over 15 amino acids. The CDR3 here is CASLRDRGQGQPQHF. DNA for the CDR3: TGTGCCAGCCTCCGGGACAGGGGGCAGGGACAGCCCCAGCATTTT. The full variable domain, in which reference TRBV19 and TRBJ1-5 provide the parts outside the CDR3, is DGGITQSPKYLFRKEGQNVTLSCEQNLNHDAMYWYRQDPGQGLRLIYYSQIVNDFQKGDIAEGYSVSREKKESFPLTVTSAQKNPTAFYLCASLRDRGQGQPQHFGDGTRLSIL.

The V call is TRBV27, the J call TRBJ1-1; D might be TRBD1 (6 bases). Trimming cost V 7 bases and J 7 bases, with 10 bases left between them. The CDR3 is 11 amino acids. The germline V gene has CDR1 MNHEY and CDR2 SMNVEV (reference sequence). CDR3 in amino acids: CASTRGLEAFF. Written as DNA, the CDR3 is TGTGCCAGCACCAGGGGACTTGAAGCTTTCTTT.

This clone was seen once. V gene TRBV30 combines with J gene TRBJ2-3; D gene unclear. Germline V gene data show CDR1 as GTSNPN and CDR2 as SVGIG (reference sequence). CDR3 length equals 11 residues. The V end lost 2 bases, the J end lost 4 bases, and 4 bases lay between the germline ends. The CDR3 spells CAWSSADTQYF. In nucleotides, the CDR3 is TGTGCCTGGAGTTCCGCAGATACGCAGTATTTT.

This sequence joins TRBV7-2 and TRBJ1-2; D call uncertain. The CDR3 has 13 residues. The V gene's germline CDR1 is SGHTA and CDR2 FQGNSA. Trimming took off 5 bases at V and 1 base at J, with 8 bases between the two ends. CDR3 sequence (DNA): TGTGCCAGCAGCGCCAGCATTAACTATGGCTACACCTTC. Translation: CASSASINYGYTF. The variable domain in full, completed from reference TRBV7-2 and TRBJ1-2, reads GAGVSQSPSNKVTEKGKDVELRCDPISGHTALYWYRQSLGQGLEFLIYFQGNSAPDKSGLPSDRFSAERTGGSVSTLTIQRTQQEDSAVYLCASSASINYGYTFGSGTRLTVV.

The chain couples TRBV9 to TRBJ2-1, with D uncertain. With 4 bases removed from V and 1 base from J, the gap between germline ends came to 6 bases. This CDR3 spans 13 amino acids. Germline V gene data show CDR1 as SGDLS and CDR2 as YYNGEE. CDR3 sequence: CASSPRSYNEQFF. CDR3 DNA: TGTGCCAGCAGCCCCCGGTCCTACAATGAGCAGTTCTTC.

The chain carries TRBV18 and TRBJ2-3; D unresolved. CDR1 KGHSH and CDR2 LQKENI come from the germline V gene. Trimming stripped 3 bases from V and 2 bases from J, with 15 bases between. CDR3 length equals 16 residues. CDR3 protein: CASSPGSGFDTDTQYF. DNA of the CDR3: TGTGCCAGCTCACCGGGATCGGGTTTCGACACAGATACGCAGTATTTT.

The chain employs TRBV9 and TRBJ1-5; D is unresolved. The ends were cut back, 1 base at V and 2 bases at J, with 10 bases in the middle. The germline V gene encodes CDR1 SGDLS and CDR2 YYNGEE. The length of the CDR3 is 15 residues. The CDR3 is CASSVRSVGNQPQHF. The CDR3 nucleotides read TGTGCCAGCAGCGTAAGGAGCGTCGGCAATCAGCCCCAGCATTTT.